This entry concerns a single T cell receptor beta chain. The target antigen is unknown. This entry belongs to a study of cytotoxic CD8 clonotypes in ibrutinib-treated CLL. V was clipped by 0 bases and J by 6 bases, with 15 bases between them. This CDR3 is 14 amino acids long. Germline V gene lookup returns CDR1 GTSNPN and CDR2 SVGIG (reference sequence). Using immunoSEQ multiplex PCR, the repertoire was profiled, and TCRdb retains in-frame clones only, with some absent. The data show about 120,000 clones, approximately 58% seen once. Study findings and constraints: Patients showed higher baseline clonality than age-matched healthy donors, and it tracked circulating CD8+ T-cell counts. Clonality was elevated at ibrutinib response and had returned toward baseline at progression. Patients with sustained remission and those progressing were sampled at differing times.

This TCR was sampled from a human donor with chronic lymphocytic leukemia. This material consisted of PBMCs, taken after 24 months of ibrutinib treatment. The gene calls are TRBV30 and TRBJ2-7, with a possible D match to TRBD1 (6 bases). Here the CDR3 reads CAWSVRSGDTEQYF. The DNA for the CDR3 is TGTGCCTGGAGTGTACGGTCAGGGGACACCGAGCAGTACTTC.